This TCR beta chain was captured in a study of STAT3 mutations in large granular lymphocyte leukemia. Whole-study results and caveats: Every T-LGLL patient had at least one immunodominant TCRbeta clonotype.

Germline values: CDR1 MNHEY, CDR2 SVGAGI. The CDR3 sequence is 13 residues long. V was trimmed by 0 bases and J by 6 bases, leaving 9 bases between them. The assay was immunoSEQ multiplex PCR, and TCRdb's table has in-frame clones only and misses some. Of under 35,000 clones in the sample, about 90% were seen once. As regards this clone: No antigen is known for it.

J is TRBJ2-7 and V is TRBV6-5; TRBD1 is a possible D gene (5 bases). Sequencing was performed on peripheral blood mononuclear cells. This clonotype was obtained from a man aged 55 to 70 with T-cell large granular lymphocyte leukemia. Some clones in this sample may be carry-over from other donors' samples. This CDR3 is CASSYSQGGEQYF. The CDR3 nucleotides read TGTGCCAGCAGTTACTCTCAGGGCGGCGAGCAGTACTTC.